Below, one TCR beta chain is given with its context. The source of the sample is a study of blood T cell repertoires in COVID-19. The germline CDR1 and CDR2 sequences are SEHNR and FQNEAQ (reference sequence). This CDR3 contains 14 residues. Trimming pared 5 bases from V and 1 base from J, leaving 12 bases between. Clones were sequenced by immunoSEQ multiplex PCR, and TCRdb holds only the in-frame ones, with some missing. The sample includes about 170,000 clones, just over 90% of them seen just once. The TCR sequence derives from a man younger than 30 with COVID-19, enrolled during active disease. Source material: peripheral blood. This chain links TRBV7-9 with TRBJ2-7; tentative D call: TRBD2 (6 bases). CDR3 sequence reads: CASSELAGSYEQYF. Written as DNA, the CDR3 is TGTGCCAGCAGCGAACTAGCAGGGTCCTACGAGCAGTACTTC.